These 27 T cell receptor beta chains were all obtained from the same sample, sequenced in a study of blood T cell repertoires in COVID-19 (dated by TCRdb to about 2020). Library preparation used the immunoSEQ multiplex PCR assay. The table comes from immuneACCESS by way of TCRdb, which keeps in-frame sequences with V and J called. Part of the clones is missing from these tables; in studies checked, under half for an unresolved V gene and the rest for unknown reasons. This sample gives about 37,000 clones in total; roughly nine tenths of them show up just once. Together, the top ten hold roughly 6% of the sample. Sequenced sample: peripheral blood. All receptors come from a human donor in a cohort sampled during active COVID-19.

This chain joins TRBV23-1 and TRBJ1-6; TRBD1 might be the D (5 bases). TRBV23-1 is flagged as an ORF with uncertain function. The V and J ends lost 2 bases and 1 base respectively, with 15 bases between them. This CDR3 contains 18 residues. CDR3 region: CASSQREGDQSYNSPLHF. The CDR3 DNA sequence: TGCGCCAGCAGTCAACGCGAAGGGGATCAGTCCTATAATTCACCCCTCCACTTT.

The chain recombines TRBV19 with TRBJ1-5, with 7 nucleotides matching TRBD1. The CDR3 has 16 residues. J lost 3 bases, V lost 6 bases, and 11 bases had no gene match. Germline V gene sequence: CDR1 LNHDA, CDR2 SQIVND (reference sequence). CDR3: CASSWAGQLFNQPQHF. The CDR3 nucleotides are TGTGCCAGTAGCTGGGCGGGACAGTTATTCAATCAGCCCCAGCATTTT.

V usage is TRBV27 and J usage is TRBJ2-1; unclear D gene. V lost 0 bases and J lost 0, with 18 bases in between. The length of the CDR3 is 19 residues. Looked up from germline, CDR1 is MNHEY and CDR2 is SMNVEV (reference sequence). CDR3 amino acids: CASSLSFGVFRSSYNEQFF. The CDR3 nucleotides are TGTGCCAGCAGTTTATCGTTCGGTGTGTTTCGAAGCTCCTACAATGAGCAGTTCTTC.

This chain connects TRBV6-2 or TRBV6-3 to TRBJ2-5; 13 bases fit TRBD2. Germline V gene data show CDR1 as MNHEY and CDR2 as SVGEGT. V was pared by 3 bases and J by 5 bases, with 6 bases of the junction left unmatched. CDR3 length equals 16 residues. DNA of the CDR3: TGTGCCAGCAGTTATGGACTAGCGGGAGTATTGGAGACCCAGTACTTC. Protein: CASSYGLAGVLETQYF.

The V call is TRBV28, the J call TRBJ2-7; the match to TRBD2 covers 11 bases. The CDR3 is made up of 14 amino acids. The V gene end was trimmed by 7 bases and the J gene end by 4 bases; junction bases not matched to a gene: 6. Germline loops: CDR1 MDHEN, CDR2 SYDVKM. The CDR3 DNA reads TGTGCCAGCACCCCTAGCGGGAGGTTTTACGAGCAGTACTTC. Protein: CASTPSGRFYEQYF. Based on the CDR3 plus reference TRBV28 and TRBJ2-7, the full variable domain is DVKVTQSSRYLVKRTGEKVFLECVQDMDHENMFWYRQDPGLGLRLIYFSYDVKMKEKGDIPEGYSVSREKKERFSLILESASTNQTSMYLCASTPSGRFYEQYFGPGTRLTVT.

CDR3 coding DNA: TGCGCCAGCAGCGAACCGGGACTAGCGGGGGGGAACACAGATACGCAGTATTTT. The encoded protein is CASSEPGLAGGNTDTQYF. V is TRBV5-1 and J is TRBJ2-3; the match to TRBD2 covers 16 bases. The V gene end was trimmed by 4 bases and the J gene end by 2 bases; junction bases not matched to a gene: 7. This CDR3 spans 18 amino acids. Germline V gene sequence: CDR1 SGHRS, CDR2 YFSETQ.

The chain links TRBV3-1 (or the pseudogene TRBV3-2) to TRBJ1-1; D not resolved. The CDR3 runs to 14 residues. The V end lost 0 bases, the J end lost 1 base, and 6 bases lay between the germline ends. Germline V lookup: CDR1 LGHDT, CDR2 YNNKEL (reference sequence). CDR3 amino acids: CASSQDFRNTEAFF. For the CDR3, the DNA is TGTGCCAGCAGCCAAGATTTCAGGAACACTGAAGCTTTCTTT.

The V and J genes are TRBV10-1 and TRBJ1-5; a possible D gene is TRBD1 (5 bases). The CDR3 length is 14 residues. From germline, CDR1 is WNHNN and CDR2 SYGVQD (reference sequence). V lost 6 bases to trimming and J lost 4 bases, with 13 bases between them. CDR3: CASSNGGPNQPQHF. Here the CDR3 DNA reads TGCGCCAGCAGCAACGGGGGTCCTAATCAGCCCCAGCATTTT.

The V call is TRBV7-2, the J call TRBJ1-5; 7 nucleotides match TRBD1. Germline V gene data show CDR1 as SGHTA and CDR2 as FQGNSA. V lost 6 bases to trimming and J lost 7 bases; unmatched junction nucleotides: 6. The CDR3 length is 13 residues. This CDR3 reads CASSSQGGQPQHF. CDR3 coding DNA: TGTGCCAGCAGTTCTCAGGGGGGCCAGCCCCAGCATTTT.

This chain uses TRBV14 with TRBJ2-3, with TRBD2 as a possible D gene (6 bases). Trimming pared 0 bases from V and 0 bases from J, leaving 10 bases between. CDR3 size: 16 residues. The germline V gene has CDR1 SGHDN and CDR2 FVKESK. CDR3 in amino acids: CASSQDGGDSTDTQYF. CDR3 sequence (DNA): TGTGCCAGCAGCCAAGATGGCGGGGATAGCACAGATACGCAGTATTTT.

V is TRBV6-5 and J is TRBJ1-2, with TRBD1 as a possible D gene (6 bases). The CDR3 totals 15 residues. Germline V CDR1 and CDR2: MNHEY, SVGAGI. CDR3 loop: CALDRQQSPNYGYTF. In DNA form, the CDR3 reads TGTGCGTTGGACAGACAACAGTCACCTAACTATGGCTACACCTTC.

The CDR3 spells CAWTTGSGANVLTF. The CDR3 region has the DNA TGTGCCTGGACCACAGGGTCTGGGGCCAACGTCCTGACTTTC. The chain uses TRBV30 and TRBJ2-6, with D possibly being TRBD1 (6 bases). V was trimmed by 4 bases and J by 1 base, leaving 8 bases between them. Germline V gene data show CDR1 as GTSNPN and CDR2 as SVGIG (reference sequence). CDR3 size: 14 residues.

CDR3 coding DNA: TGTGCCTGGAGACGTCGGACTAGCGGGAGTCAAGAGACCCAGTACTTC. Protein product: CAWRRRTSGSQETQYF. The chain joins TRBV30 to TRBJ2-5; 13 bases match TRBD2. CDR1 GTSNPN and CDR2 SVGIG come from the germline V gene (reference sequence). CDR3 length equals 16 residues. The trim removed 3 bases at V and 2 bases at J, leaving 6 bases unmatched.

The rearrangement uses TRBV7-2 and TRBJ2-2; 14 bases align to TRBD2. V dropped 5 bases and J dropped 6; count of bases not matched to a gene: 11. Looked up from germline, CDR1 is SGHTA and CDR2 is FQGNSA. CDR3 length: 18 amino acids. CDR3 loop: CASSTRLAGGERPGELFF. The CDR3 DNA sequence: TGTGCCAGCAGCACCCGACTAGCGGGGGGGGAGAGGCCCGGGGAGCTGTTTTTT.

The chain has TRBV19 and TRBJ2-2, with D perhaps TRBD1 (5 bases). CDR1 and CDR2 (germline): LNHDA, SQIVND (reference sequence). Trimming stripped 2 bases from V and 2 bases from J, with 12 bases between. The CDR3 runs to 16 residues. DNA for the CDR3: TGTGCCAGTAGTATAAGGGGCCAGATTAACACCGGGGAGCTGTTTTTT. It specifies CASSIRGQINTGELFF.

This clone was seen more than once but under ten times. V and J are TRBV2 and TRBJ1-2; D gene ambiguous. CDR3 size: 11 residues. Germline V gene data show CDR1 as SNHLY and CDR2 as FYNNEI. Between the trimmed V and J ends, which lost 4 bases and 6 bases, there was a span of 6 bases. The CDR3 DNA reads TGTGCCAGCAGTGGGAGAGATGGCTACACCTTC. Amino acid sequence: CASSGRDGYTF. Full variable domain (outside the CDR3, taken from reference TRBV2 and TRBJ1-2): EPEVTQTPSHQVTQMGQEVILRCVPISNHLYFYWYRQILGQKVEFLVSFYNNEISEKSEIFDDQFSVERPDGSNFTLKIRSTKLEDSAMYFCASSGRDGYTFGSGTRLTVV.

V gene TRBV7-2 combines with J gene TRBJ2-1; 10 bases agree with TRBD1. The V gene's germline CDR1 is SGHTA and CDR2 FQGNSA. V was clipped by 4 bases and J by 9 bases; unmatched bases: 6. This CDR3 comprises 14 residues. In DNA form, the CDR3 reads TGTGCCAGCAGCTCCCACGACAGGGGGCTTGAGCAGTTCTTC. Translation gives CASSSHDRGLEQFF.

This clone occurred once. This chain uses TRBV5-1 with TRBJ2-3, with 11 bases aligning to TRBD1. Germline CDR1 is SGHRS and CDR2 is YFSETQ. The junction had 10 bases not matched to a gene; V was cut back by 3 bases and J by 4 bases. The CDR3 extends over 17 amino acids. CDR3 DNA: TGCGCCAGCAGCTCAGGTGCGGGACAGGGGGTAGCAGATACGCAGTATTTT. Protein product: CASSSGAGQGVADTQYF.

The CDR3 loop reads CSGGQIAYNEQFF. Written as DNA, the CDR3 is TGCAGCGGGGGACAAATTGCCTACAATGAGCAGTTCTTC. The V gene is TRBV29-1, the J gene TRBJ2-1; possible D gene TRBD1, 6 bases. CDR1 and CDR2 (germline): SQVTM, ANQGSEA. There are 13 residues in the CDR3. V was clipped by 7 bases and J by 2 bases, with 12 bases between them.

The J gene is TRBJ2-2, the V gene TRBV6-5, with D possibly matching TRBD2 (5 bases). Germline V CDR1 and CDR2: MNHEY, SVGAGI. This CDR3 comprises 15 residues. V lost 7 bases, J lost 5 bases, and 17 bases lay in between. The CDR3 sequence: CASITHRGTTGELFF. The DNA for the CDR3 is TGTGCCAGCATTACTCACCGGGGAACGACCGGGGAGCTGTTTTTT.

This clone was seen just once. The chain carries TRBV6-5 and TRBJ1-1; 8 bases are a match to TRBD1. CDR3 length: 12 amino acids. Trimming at V came to 6 bases and at J to 5 bases, leaving 2 bases not matched to a gene. Germline V gives CDR1 MNHEY, CDR2 SVGAGI. CDR3 in amino acids: CASRTGVTEAFF. CDR3 nucleotide sequence: TGTGCCAGCAGGACAGGGGTAACTGAAGCTTTCTTT.

This clone occurred a few times. The rearrangement uses TRBV5-1 and TRBJ2-3; TRBD2 agrees at 11 bases. V shed 0 bases and J 0 bases; nucleotides not matched to a gene: 3. CDR1 is SGHRS, CDR2 YFSETQ, per germline. This CDR3 is 17 amino acids long. CDR3 DNA sequence: TGCGCCAGCAGCTTGGTTGGGACTAGCGGTAGCACAGATACGCAGTATTTT. Translated, it gives CASSLVGTSGSTDTQYF.

The rearrangement joins TRBV6-4 to TRBJ2-3; D is perhaps TRBD1 (6 bases). Between the trimmed V and J ends, which lost 0 bases and 2 bases, there was a span of 9 bases. The CDR3 length is 15 residues. Germline V gene lookup returns CDR1 MRHNA and CDR2 SNTAGT. The chain's CDR3 is CASSDSGHSTDTQYF. Here the CDR3 DNA reads TGTGCCAGCAGTGACTCGGGACACTCCACAGATACGCAGTATTTT.

The rearrangement links TRBV14 to TRBJ2-3; D remains unclear. CDR1 is SGHDN and CDR2 is FVKESK in the germline V gene. This CDR3 contains 15 residues. The germline V and J ends were trimmed by 5 bases and 0 bases, with 12 bases remaining between them. The CDR3 DNA is TGTGCCAGCAGCACGACGGAGCCTAGCACAGATACGCAGTATTTT. Translated, it gives CASSTTEPSTDTQYF.

This chain uses TRBV5-6 with TRBJ2-2; a possible D gene is TRBD2 (5 bases). Trimming removed 4 bases from V and 6 bases from J, with 10 bases in between. The CDR3 totals 13 residues. CDR1 is SGHDT and CDR2 is YYEEEE in the germline V gene. The CDR3 loop reads CASSGGRPGELFF. In nucleotides, the CDR3 is TGTGCCAGCAGCGGCGGGCGTCCCGGGGAGCTGTTTTTT.

V is TRBV7-6 and J is TRBJ2-6; a possible D gene is TRBD1 (6 bases). The germline gives CDR1 SGHVS, CDR2 FNYEAQ. The CDR3 totals 17 residues. V gave up 1 base and J gave up 3 bases, with 13 bases separating them. As DNA, the CDR3 is TGTGCCAGCAGCTTAGAACAGGGTCAGGGTGGGGCCAACGTCCTGACTTTC. It codes for CASSLEQGQGGANVLTF. The whole variable domain, remainder taken from reference TRBV7-6 and TRBJ2-6, is GAGVSQSPRYKVTKRGQDVALRCDPISGHVSLYWYRQALGQGPEFLTYFNYEAQQDKSGLPNDRFSAERPEGSISTLTIQRTEQRDSAMYRCASSLEQGQGGANVLTFGAGSRLTVL.

The count of this clone is one. V gene TRBV11-2 combines with J gene TRBJ2-3; 10 positions agree with TRBD2. Germline CDR1 is SGHAT and CDR2 is FQNNGV. Losses at the gene ends were 10 bases for V and 2 bases for J; bases not matched to a gene: 3. CDR3 size: 13 residues. In DNA, the CDR3 is TGTGCCACAACTAGCGGGGTCACAGATACGCAGTATTTT. Translation: CATTSGVTDTQYF.